Given below is one T cell receptor (beta chain) in context. The V end lost 6 bases, the J end lost 1 base, and 10 bases lay between the germline ends. Germline CDR1 and CDR2: LNHDA and SQIVND (reference sequence). The CDR3 has 14 amino acids. The data are from a study of blood T cell repertoires in COVID-19. Study details: Italy, Spain and the United States were the sources of the convalescent and acute COVID-19 samples. PBMCs, B-cell-depleted T cells, or T cells provided the cDNA or gDNA that made up the material.

How the authors handled the data: Amplification of reference gene primers provided the estimated nucleated cell counts. Sequencing used immunoSEQ multiplex PCR; TCRdb keeps in-frame clones, though not all of them. V, J and clone size are those of that table, while D and trimming were read from the DNA. Here the sample spans approximately 160,000 clones, around 81% being singletons. Sequencing was performed on peripheral blood. The receptor was isolated from a man in his 60s with active or convalescent COVID-19. This chain uses TRBV19 with TRBJ2-1; TRBD1 might be the D (5 bases). For the CDR3, the DNA is TGTGCCAGTAGGAAGGGGTCGTCCTACAATGAGCAGTTCTTC. It codes for CASRKGSSYNEQFF.